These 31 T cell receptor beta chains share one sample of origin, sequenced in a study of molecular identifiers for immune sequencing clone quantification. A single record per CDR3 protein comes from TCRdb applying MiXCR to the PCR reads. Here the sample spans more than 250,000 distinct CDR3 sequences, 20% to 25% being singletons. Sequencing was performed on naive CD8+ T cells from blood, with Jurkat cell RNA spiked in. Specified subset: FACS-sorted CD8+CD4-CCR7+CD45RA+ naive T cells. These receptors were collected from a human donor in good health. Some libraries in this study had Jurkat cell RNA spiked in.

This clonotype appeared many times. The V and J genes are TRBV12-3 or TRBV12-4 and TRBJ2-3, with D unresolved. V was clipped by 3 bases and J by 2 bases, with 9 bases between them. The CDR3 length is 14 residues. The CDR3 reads CASSFESFTDTQYF. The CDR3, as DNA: TGTGCCAGCAGTTTTGAGAGTTTCACAGATACGCAGTATTTT.

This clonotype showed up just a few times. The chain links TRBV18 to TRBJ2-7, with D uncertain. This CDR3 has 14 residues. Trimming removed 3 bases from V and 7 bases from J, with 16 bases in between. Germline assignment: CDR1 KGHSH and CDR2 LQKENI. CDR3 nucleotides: TGTGCCAGCTCACCTACGGATGTTTTTTATGAGCAGTACTTC. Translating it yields CASSPTDVFYEQYF.

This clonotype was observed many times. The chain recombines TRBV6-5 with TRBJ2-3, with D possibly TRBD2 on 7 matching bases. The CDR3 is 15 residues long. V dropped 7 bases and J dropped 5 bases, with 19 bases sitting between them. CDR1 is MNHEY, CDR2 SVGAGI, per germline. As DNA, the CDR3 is TGTGCCAGCACCGACTCACGGGGGGCTCGAGATACGCAGTATTTT. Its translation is CASTDSRGARDTQYF.

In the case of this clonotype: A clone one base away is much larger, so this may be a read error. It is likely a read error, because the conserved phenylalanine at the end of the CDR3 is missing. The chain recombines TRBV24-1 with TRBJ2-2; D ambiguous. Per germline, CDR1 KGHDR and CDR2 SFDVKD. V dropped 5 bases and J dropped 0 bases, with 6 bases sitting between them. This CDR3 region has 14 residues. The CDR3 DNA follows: TGTGCCACCAGTGGCGACTCGAACACCGGGGAGCTGTTTCTT. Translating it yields CATSGDSNTGELFL.

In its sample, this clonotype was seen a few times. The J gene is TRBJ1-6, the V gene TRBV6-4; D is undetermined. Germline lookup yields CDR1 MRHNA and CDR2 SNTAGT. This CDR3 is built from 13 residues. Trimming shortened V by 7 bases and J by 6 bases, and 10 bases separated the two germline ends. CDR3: CASKGWGNSPLHF. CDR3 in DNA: TGTGCCAGCAAAGGGTGGGGTAATTCACCCCTCCACTTT.

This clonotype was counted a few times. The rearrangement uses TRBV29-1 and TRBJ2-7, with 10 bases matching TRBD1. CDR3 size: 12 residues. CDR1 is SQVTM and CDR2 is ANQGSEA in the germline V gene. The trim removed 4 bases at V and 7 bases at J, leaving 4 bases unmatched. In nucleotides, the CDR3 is TGCAGCGTTGGGGACAGGGGTTGGGAGCAGTACTTC. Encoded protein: CSVGDRGWEQYF.

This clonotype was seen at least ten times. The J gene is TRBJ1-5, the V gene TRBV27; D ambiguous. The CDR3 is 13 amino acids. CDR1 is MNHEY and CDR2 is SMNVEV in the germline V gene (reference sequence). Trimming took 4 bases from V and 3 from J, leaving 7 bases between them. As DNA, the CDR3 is TGTGCCAGCAGTTGGGGAATCAATCAGCCCCAGCATTTT. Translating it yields CASSWGINQPQHF.

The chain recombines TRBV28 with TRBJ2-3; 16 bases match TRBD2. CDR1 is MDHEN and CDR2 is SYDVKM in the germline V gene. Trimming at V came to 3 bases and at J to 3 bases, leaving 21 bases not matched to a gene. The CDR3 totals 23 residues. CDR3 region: CASSFPKGTSGRAGVVGTDTQYF. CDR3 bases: TGTGCCAGCAGTTTCCCCAAAGGGACTAGCGGGAGGGCCGGGGTTGTCGGAACAGATACGCAGTATTTT.

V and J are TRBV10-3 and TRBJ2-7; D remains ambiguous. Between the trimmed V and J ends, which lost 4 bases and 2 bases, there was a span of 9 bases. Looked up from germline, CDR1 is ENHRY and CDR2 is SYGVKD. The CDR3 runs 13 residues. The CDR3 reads CAISAAKPYEQYF. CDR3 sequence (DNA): TGTGCCATCAGTGCGGCCAAGCCCTACGAGCAGTACTTC.

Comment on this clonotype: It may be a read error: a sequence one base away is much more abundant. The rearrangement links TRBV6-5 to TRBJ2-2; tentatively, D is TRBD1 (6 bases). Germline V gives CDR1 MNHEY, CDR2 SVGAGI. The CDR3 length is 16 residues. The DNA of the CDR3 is TGTGTCAGCAGCCCCACAGGGCACGCGAACACCGGGGAGCTGTTTTTT. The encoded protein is CVSSPTGHANTGELFF.

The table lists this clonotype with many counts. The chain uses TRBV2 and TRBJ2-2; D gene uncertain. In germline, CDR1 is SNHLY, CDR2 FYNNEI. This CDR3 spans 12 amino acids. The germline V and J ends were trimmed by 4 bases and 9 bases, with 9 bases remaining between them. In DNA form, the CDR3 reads TGTGCCAGCAGTGGGGAAGACCGGGAGCTGTTTTTT. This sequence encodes CASSGEDRELFF. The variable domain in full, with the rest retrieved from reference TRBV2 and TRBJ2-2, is EPEVTQTPSHQVTQMGQEVILRCVPISNHLYFYWYRQILGQKVEFLVSFYNNEISEKSEIFDDQFSVERPDGSNFTLKIRSTKLEDSAMYFCASSGEDRELFFGEGSRLTVL.

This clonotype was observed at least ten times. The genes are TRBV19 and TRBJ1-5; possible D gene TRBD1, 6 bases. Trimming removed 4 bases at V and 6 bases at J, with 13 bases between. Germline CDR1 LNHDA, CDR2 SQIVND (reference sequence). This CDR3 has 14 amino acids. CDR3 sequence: CASSTTGLIQPQHF. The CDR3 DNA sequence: TGTGCCAGTAGTACAACAGGGTTAATTCAGCCCCAGCATTTT. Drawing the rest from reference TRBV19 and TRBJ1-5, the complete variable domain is DGGITQSPKYLFRKEGQNVTLSCEQNLNHDAMYWYRQDPGQGLRLIYYSQIVNDFQKGDIAEGYSVSREKKESFPLTVTSAQKNPTAFYLCASSTTGLIQPQHFGDGTRLSIL.

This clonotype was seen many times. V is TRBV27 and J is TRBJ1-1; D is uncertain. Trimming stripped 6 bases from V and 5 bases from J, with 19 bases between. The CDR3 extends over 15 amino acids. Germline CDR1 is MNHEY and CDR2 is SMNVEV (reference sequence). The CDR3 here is CASRDAVSRETEAFF. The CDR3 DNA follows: TGTGCCAGCAGAGACGCGGTTTCCCGAGAGACTGAAGCTTTCTTT.

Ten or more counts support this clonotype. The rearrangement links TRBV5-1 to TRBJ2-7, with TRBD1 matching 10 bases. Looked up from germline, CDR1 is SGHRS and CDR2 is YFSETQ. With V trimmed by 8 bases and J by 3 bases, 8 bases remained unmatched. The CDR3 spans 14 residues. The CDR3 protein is CASPVRDRGYEQYF. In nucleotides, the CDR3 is TGCGCCAGTCCCGTCCGGGACAGGGGCTACGAGCAGTACTTC.

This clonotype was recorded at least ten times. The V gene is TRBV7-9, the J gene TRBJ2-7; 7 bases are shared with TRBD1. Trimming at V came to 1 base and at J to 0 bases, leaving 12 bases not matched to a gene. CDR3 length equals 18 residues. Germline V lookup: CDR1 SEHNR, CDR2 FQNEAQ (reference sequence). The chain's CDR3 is CASSLGVGKTGISYEQYF. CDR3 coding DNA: TGTGCCAGCAGCTTAGGTGTGGGAAAGACAGGGATCTCCTACGAGCAGTACTTC.

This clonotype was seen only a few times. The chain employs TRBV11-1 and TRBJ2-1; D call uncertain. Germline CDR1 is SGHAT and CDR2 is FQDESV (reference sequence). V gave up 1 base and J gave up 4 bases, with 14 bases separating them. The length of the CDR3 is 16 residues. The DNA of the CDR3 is TGTGCCAGCAGCTTAGGGACGCTGAACGATTACAATGAGCAGTTCTTC. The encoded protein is CASSLGTLNDYNEQFF.

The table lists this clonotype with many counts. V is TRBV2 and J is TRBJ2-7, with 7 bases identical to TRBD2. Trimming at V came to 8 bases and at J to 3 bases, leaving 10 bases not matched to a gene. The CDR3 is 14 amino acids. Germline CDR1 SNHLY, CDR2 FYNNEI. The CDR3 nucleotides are TGTGCCAGCTCACGCCTAGCGGAGTTCTACGAGCAGTACTTC. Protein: CASSRLAEFYEQYF.

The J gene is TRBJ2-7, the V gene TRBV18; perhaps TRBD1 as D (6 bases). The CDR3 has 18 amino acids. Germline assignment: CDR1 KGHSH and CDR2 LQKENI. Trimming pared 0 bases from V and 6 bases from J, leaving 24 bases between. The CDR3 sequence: CASSPPTGYRAQGGEQYF. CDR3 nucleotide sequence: TGTGCCAGCTCACCACCGACAGGTTATAGGGCACAGGGTGGCGAGCAGTACTTC.

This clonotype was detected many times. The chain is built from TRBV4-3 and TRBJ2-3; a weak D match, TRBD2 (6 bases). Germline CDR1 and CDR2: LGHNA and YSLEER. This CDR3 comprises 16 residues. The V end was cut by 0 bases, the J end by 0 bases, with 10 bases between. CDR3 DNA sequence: TGCGCCAGCAGCCAAGATCATGGGACTAGCACAGATACGCAGTATTTT. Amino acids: CASSQDHGTSTDTQYF.

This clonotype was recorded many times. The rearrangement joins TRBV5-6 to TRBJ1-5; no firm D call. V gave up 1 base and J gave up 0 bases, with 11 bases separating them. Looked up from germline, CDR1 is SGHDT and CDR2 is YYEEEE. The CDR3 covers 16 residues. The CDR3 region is CASSLSWGYSNQPQHF. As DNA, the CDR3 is TGTGCCAGCAGCTTGTCTTGGGGTTATAGCAATCAGCCCCAGCATTTT. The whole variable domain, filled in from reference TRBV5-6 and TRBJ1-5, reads DAGVTQSPTHLIKTRGQQVTLRCSPKSGHDTVSWYQQALGQGPQFIFQYYEEEERQRGNFPDRFSGHQFPNYSSELNVNALLLGDSALYLCASSLSWGYSNQPQHFGDGTRLSIL.

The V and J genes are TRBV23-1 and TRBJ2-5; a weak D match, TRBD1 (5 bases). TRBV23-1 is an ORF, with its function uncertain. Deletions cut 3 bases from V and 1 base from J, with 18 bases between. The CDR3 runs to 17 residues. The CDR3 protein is CASSQPFRVPPQETQYF. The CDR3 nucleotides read TGCGCCAGCAGTCAGCCCTTCAGGGTCCCACCCCAAGAGACCCAGTACTTC.

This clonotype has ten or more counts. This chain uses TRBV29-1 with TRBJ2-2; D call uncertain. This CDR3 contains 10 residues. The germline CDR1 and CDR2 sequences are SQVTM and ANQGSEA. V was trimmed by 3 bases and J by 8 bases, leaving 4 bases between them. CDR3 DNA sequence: TGCAGCGTTGAGGATGGGGAGCTGTTTTTT. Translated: CSVEDGELFF.

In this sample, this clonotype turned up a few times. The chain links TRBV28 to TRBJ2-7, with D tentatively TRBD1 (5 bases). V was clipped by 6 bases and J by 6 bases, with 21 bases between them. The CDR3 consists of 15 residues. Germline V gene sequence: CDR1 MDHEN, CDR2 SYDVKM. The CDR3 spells CASSGRETETSEQYF. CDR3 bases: TGTGCCAGCAGCGGCCGTGAGACAGAAACCTCCGAGCAGTACTTC.

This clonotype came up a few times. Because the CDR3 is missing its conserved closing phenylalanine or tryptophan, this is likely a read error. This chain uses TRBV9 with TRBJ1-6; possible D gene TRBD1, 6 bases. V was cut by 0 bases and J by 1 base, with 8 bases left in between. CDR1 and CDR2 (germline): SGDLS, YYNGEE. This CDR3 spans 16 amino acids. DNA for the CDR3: TGTGCCAGCAGCGTAGAGGGGGAGTCCTATAATTCACCCCTCCACTCT. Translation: CASSVEGESYNSPLHS.

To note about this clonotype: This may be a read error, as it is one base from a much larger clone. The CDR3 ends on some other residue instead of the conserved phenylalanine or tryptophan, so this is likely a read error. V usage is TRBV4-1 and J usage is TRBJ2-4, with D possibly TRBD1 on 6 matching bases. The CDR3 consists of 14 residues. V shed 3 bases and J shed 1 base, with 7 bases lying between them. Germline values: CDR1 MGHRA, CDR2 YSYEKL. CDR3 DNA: TGCGCCAGCAGCCAGGGGGCCGCCAAAAACATTCAGTACCTC. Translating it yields CASSQGAAKNIQYL.

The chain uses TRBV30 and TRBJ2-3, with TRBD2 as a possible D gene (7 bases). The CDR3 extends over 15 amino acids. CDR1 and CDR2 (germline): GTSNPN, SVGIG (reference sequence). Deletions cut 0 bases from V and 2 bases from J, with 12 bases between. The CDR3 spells CAWSVGGGATDTQYF. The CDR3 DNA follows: TGTGCCTGGAGTGTAGGGGGGGGGGCCACAGATACGCAGTATTTT.

CDR3 nucleotide sequence: TGTGCCAGCAGTCTGAGCAGGACATCCGAGCAGTACTTC. Translation: CASSLSRTSEQYF. J is TRBJ2-7 and V is TRBV27; D might be TRBD1 (5 bases). The ends were cut back, 5 bases at V and 6 bases at J, with 14 bases in the middle. Germline V gives CDR1 MNHEY, CDR2 SMNVEV (reference sequence). This CDR3 spans 13 amino acids.

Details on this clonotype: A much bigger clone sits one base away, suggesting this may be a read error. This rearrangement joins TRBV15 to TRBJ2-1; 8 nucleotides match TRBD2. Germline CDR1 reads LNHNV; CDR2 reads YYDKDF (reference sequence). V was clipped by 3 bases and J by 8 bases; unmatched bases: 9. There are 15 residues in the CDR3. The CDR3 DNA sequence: TGTGCCACCAGCAGCGGGAGGGCCGGTGTGGATGAGCAGTTCTTC. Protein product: CATSSGRAGVDEQFF.

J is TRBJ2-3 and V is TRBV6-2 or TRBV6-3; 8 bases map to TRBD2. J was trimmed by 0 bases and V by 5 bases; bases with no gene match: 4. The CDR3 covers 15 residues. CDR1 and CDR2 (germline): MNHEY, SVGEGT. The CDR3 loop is CASSPGGVSTDTQYF. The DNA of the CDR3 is TGTGCCAGCAGTCCCGGGGGGGTCAGCACAGATACGCAGTATTTT.

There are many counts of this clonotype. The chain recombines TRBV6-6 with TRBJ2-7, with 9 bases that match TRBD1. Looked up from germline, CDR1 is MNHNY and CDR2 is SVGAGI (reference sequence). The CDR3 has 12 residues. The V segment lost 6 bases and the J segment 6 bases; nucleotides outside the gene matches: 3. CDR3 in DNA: TGTGCCAGCAGCCAGGGACAGGGCGAGCAGTACTTC. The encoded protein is CASSQGQGEQYF.

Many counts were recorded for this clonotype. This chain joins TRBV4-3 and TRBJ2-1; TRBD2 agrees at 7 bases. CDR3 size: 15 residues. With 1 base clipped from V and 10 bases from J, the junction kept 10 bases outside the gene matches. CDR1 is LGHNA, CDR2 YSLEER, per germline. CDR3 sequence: CASSQVPLGGEEQFF. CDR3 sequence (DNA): TGCGCCAGCAGCCAAGTACCCCTGGGGGGGGAGGAGCAGTTCTTC.